This T cell receptor (beta chain) was captured by sequencing in a study of neurological immune-mediated disorders. Whole-study results and caveats: While HTLV-1-associated myelopathy showed the greatest TCR clonal expansion, multiple sclerosis showed the least, falling below healthy controls.

Trimming cost V 1 base and J 0 bases, with 7 bases left between them. The CDR3 extends over 15 amino acids. Germline-derived CDR1 and CDR2 are MGHDK and SYGVNS. This clonotype came up many times. Antigen: not known. The unsorted libraries had their origin in 2 million PBMCs stored at -80 C. The cDNA was generated by 5'RACE with 10-nucleotide random UMIs. TCRdb re-analysed the 5' RACE reads in MiXCR, keeping a single row per CDR3 protein. The repertoire holds about 58,000 distinct CDR3 sequences, with 2% to 3% as singletons. The sequencing input was PBMCs. This TCR came from a man between 45 and 60 years old with multiple sclerosis. The chain joins TRBV25-1 to TRBJ1-5; no reliable D call. CDR3 nucleotide sequence: TGTGCCAGCAGTGAATTTCTCCATAGCAATCAGCCCCAGCATTTT. Its translation is CASSEFLHSNQPQHF.